This T cell receptor (beta chain) was captured by sequencing in a study of blood T cell repertoires in COVID-19. Study overall: The United States, Italy and Spain supplied acute and convalescent COVID-19 samples. Sample material is recorded as cDNA or gDNA derived from T cells, B-cell-depleted T cells, or PBMCs.

Original methodology: For nucleated cells, counts were estimated from reference gene primer amplification. Generated by immunoSEQ multiplex PCR, the TCRdb table keeps only in-frame clones and is missing some. That table is the source of V, J and clone size, and D and trimming were worked out from the DNA. The data show under 200,000 clones, with around three quarters seen just once and about 6.5% held by the top ten. This CDR3 spans 16 amino acids. V lost 7 bases, J lost 1 base, and 11 bases stayed unmatched. Per germline, CDR1 MDHEN and CDR2 SYDVKM. The sequencing input was peripheral blood. J is TRBJ2-7 and V is TRBV28; 9 bases line up with TRBD1. The TCR sequence derives from a man in his 70s with active or convalescent COVID-19. The CDR3 nucleotides are TGTGCCAGCAACCCCCTAGGGACAGGGTTGTCCTACGAGCAGTACTTC. Translated: CASNPLGTGLSYEQYF.